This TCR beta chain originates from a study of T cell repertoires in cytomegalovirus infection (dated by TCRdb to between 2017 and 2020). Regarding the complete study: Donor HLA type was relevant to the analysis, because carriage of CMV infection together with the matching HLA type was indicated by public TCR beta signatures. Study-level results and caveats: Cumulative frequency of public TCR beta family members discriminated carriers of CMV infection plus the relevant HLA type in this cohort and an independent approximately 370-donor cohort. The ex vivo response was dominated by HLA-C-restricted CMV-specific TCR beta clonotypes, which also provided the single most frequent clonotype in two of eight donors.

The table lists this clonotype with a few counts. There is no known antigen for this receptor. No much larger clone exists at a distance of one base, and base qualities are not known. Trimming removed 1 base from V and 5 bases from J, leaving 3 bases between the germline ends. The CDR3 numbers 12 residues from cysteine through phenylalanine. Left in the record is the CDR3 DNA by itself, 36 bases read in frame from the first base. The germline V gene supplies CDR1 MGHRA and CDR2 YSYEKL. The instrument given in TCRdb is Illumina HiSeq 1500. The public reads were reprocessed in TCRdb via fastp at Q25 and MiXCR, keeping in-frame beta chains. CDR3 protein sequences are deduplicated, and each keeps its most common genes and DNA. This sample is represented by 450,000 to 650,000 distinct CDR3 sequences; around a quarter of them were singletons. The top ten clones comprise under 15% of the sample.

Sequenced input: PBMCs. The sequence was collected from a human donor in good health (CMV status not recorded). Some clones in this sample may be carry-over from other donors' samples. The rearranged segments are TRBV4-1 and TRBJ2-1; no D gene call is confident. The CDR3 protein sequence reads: CASSQVDNEQFF. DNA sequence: TGCGCCAGCAGCCAAGTCGACAATGAGCAGTTCTTC.